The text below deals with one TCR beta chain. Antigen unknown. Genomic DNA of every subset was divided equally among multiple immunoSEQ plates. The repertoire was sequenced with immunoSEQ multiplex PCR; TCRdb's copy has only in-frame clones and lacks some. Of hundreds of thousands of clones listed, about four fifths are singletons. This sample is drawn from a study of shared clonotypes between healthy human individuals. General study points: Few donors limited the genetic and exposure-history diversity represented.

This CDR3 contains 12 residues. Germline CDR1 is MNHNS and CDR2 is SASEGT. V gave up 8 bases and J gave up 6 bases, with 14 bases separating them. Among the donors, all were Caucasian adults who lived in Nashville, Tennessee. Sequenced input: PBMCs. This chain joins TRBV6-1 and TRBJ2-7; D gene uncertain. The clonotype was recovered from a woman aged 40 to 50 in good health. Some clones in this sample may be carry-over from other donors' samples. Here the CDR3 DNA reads TGTGCCAGCCAACCCGTTTCGCTCGAGCAGTACTTC. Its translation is CASQPVSLEQYF.